Listed here are 6 T cell receptor beta chains from one sample, sequenced in a study of early T cells in non-severe SARS-CoV-2 infection. From the 5' RACE reads, TCRdb called clonotypes with MiXCR, one entry per CDR3 protein. The sample holds about 83,000 distinct CDR3 sequences; more than 9% are singletons and the top ten take just over 8%. Source: whole blood, taken at baseline. These receptors were collected from an adult who was a healthcare worker with PCR-confirmed SARS-CoV-2 infection or an uninfected control (not recorded which).

This clonotype turned up a few times. This chain connects TRBV6-5 to TRBJ2-2; TRBD2 aligns across 8 bases. CDR1 and CDR2 (germline): MNHEY, SVGAGI. The CDR3 is 15 residues long. V lost 4 bases and J lost 4; bases outside the gene matches: 5. For the CDR3, the DNA is TGTGCCAGCAGTTCCAGCGGGAGTCCCACCGGGGAGCTGTTTTTT. Protein sequence: CASSSSGSPTGELFF.

This clonotype appeared a few times. This chain uses TRBV5-4 with TRBJ2-5; 8 positions agree with TRBD1. The CDR3 has 15 amino acids. The junction had 7 bases not matched to a gene; V was cut back by 4 bases and J by 2 bases. The germline V gene encodes CDR1 SGHNT and CDR2 YYREEE (reference sequence). The CDR3 sequence is CASSARTGQQETQYF. CDR3 DNA: TGTGCCAGCAGCGCCAGGACAGGGCAGCAAGAGACCCAGTACTTC.

The V and J genes are TRBV12-3 or TRBV12-4 and TRBJ2-3; TRBD2 matches at 15 bases. The CDR3 is made up of 16 amino acids. Unmatched junction bases numbered 6, after V lost 5 bases and J lost 6 bases. The CDR3 is CASSPGLAGGLDTQYF. CDR3 sequence (DNA): TGTGCCAGCAGTCCGGGACTAGCGGGAGGTCTGGATACGCAGTATTTT.

The genes are TRBV11-2 and TRBJ2-7; no clear D gene. Germline V gene lookup returns CDR1 SGHAT and CDR2 FQNNGV. Deletions cut 4 bases from V and 5 bases from J, with 6 bases between. This CDR3 spans 11 amino acids. CDR3 sequence reads: CASSYGNEQYF. The CDR3 DNA follows: TGTGCCAGCAGCTATGGAAACGAGCAGTACTTC. The variable domain in full, with the rest retrieved from reference TRBV11-2 and TRBJ2-7, is EAGVAQSPRYKIIEKRQSVAFWCNPISGHATLYWYQQILGQGPKLLIQFQNNGVVDDSQLPKDRFSAERLKGVDSTLKIQPAKLEDSAVYLCASSYGNEQYFGPGTRLTVT.

This clonotype was detected only a few times. V is TRBV27 and J is TRBJ2-3; D remains ambiguous. There are 16 residues in the CDR3. The V gene lost 0 bases and the J gene lost 2 bases, with 12 bases spanning the gap. Per the germline V gene, CDR1 is MNHEY and CDR2 is SMNVEV (reference sequence). The CDR3 region is CASSLSMPEDTDTQYF. The CDR3 nucleotides are TGTGCCAGCAGTTTATCGATGCCCGAAGACACAGATACGCAGTATTTT.

This clonotype was seen repeatedly, ten times or more. This chain joins TRBV6-6 and TRBJ2-7; no reliable D call. V dropped 2 bases and J dropped 5 bases, with 10 bases sitting between them. CDR3 length: 13 residues. Looked up from germline, CDR1 is MNHNY and CDR2 is SVGAGI (reference sequence). The CDR3 region is CASSYSKLHEQYF. For the CDR3, the DNA is TGTGCCAGCAGTTACAGCAAGTTACACGAGCAGTACTTC.